This T cell receptor (beta chain) came from a study of T cell repertoires in cytomegalovirus infection. At the level of the study: The public TCR beta signatures pointed to both CMV infection and matching HLA type.

Regarding the study as a whole: The ex vivo response was dominated by HLA-C-restricted CMV-specific TCR beta clonotypes.

The table lists this clonotype with a few counts. Its antigen is undetermined. Each CDR3 protein gets one entry after TCRdb re-called the reads with MiXCR. Here the sample spans about 60,000 distinct CDR3 sequences, 33% being singletons. CDR3 length: 12 amino acids. Germline V lookup: CDR1 SNHLY, CDR2 FYNNEI. V lost 2 bases to trimming and J lost 8 bases, with 7 bases between them. The V gene is TRBV2, the J gene TRBJ2-1; no definite D call. The source of this sequence is a human donor in good health (CMV status not recorded). Some clones in this sample may be carry-over from other donors' samples. Sample: PBMCs, sequenced either directly or after in vitro stimulation (not recorded which). The CDR3 region has the DNA TGTGCCAGCAGTGAACTAAGCGATGAGCAGTTCTTC. Encoded protein: CASSELSDEQFF.